This entry concerns a single T cell receptor (beta chain). The data are from a study of blood T cell repertoires in COVID-19. The CDR3 contains 13 residues. V was trimmed by 1 base and J by 5 bases, leaving 9 bases between them. Germline V gene sequence: CDR1 SGHTS, CDR2 YDEGEE. Sequenced by immunoSEQ multiplex PCR; TCRdb stores in-frame clones only, minus some. The sample holds fewer than 250,000 clones; roughly 86% are singletons and the top ten take roughly 4%. The sample was peripheral blood. The rearrangement joins TRBV5-8 to TRBJ1-1; possible D gene TRBD1, 6 bases. The sequence was obtained from a man between 50 and 59 years old with acute or convalescent COVID-19. The CDR3: CASSLRGATEAFF. In DNA form, the CDR3 reads TGTGCCAGCAGCTTGCGGGGGGCGACTGAAGCTTTCTTT.